The clone carrying this T cell receptor beta chain was counted many times. What it binds is not known. The sample comes from a study of CD8 T cells in ankylosing spondylitis. The study's findings and limits: It appeared that ankylosing spondylitis blood was characterized by a TCR beta motif of 8 or 9 highly homologous variants. Reports of some motif variants in reactive arthritis synovial fluid and blood predate this one. Disease-linked clones reportedly concentrated significantly in matched ankylosing spondylitis synovial fluid.

Germline V lookup: CDR1 LNHNV, CDR2 YYDKDF (reference sequence). This CDR3 contains 14 residues. Trimming stripped 2 bases from V and 7 bases from J, with 9 bases between. Preparation of TCR beta libraries was done by quantitative 5'-RACE with molecular barcodes. TCRdb recomputed calls from the 5' RACE reads with MiXCR, one row per CDR3 protein. The data contain 200,000 to 250,000 distinct CDR3 sequences, about 6.7% of them singletons. The chain has TRBV15 and TRBJ1-6; no reliable D call. This TCR was recovered from a male donor with ankylosing spondylitis. Material for sequencing was blood, either unsorted or a sorted T cell fraction (not recorded which). CDR3 in amino acids: CATSRKGANSPLHF. CDR3 sequence (DNA): TGTGCCACCAGCAGAAAGGGTGCCAATTCACCCCTCCACTTT.